The 27 T cell receptor beta chains presented below share a single source sample, sequenced in a study of blood T cell repertoires in COVID-19. Data came from immunoSEQ multiplex PCR; TCRdb stores just in-frame clones and leaves some out. This table holds about 41,000 clones, 87% found once. Sequencing used peripheral blood. The receptors derive from a man in his 60s with acute or convalescent COVID-19.

The chain employs TRBV18 and TRBJ2-1; D perhaps matches TRBD2 (6 bases). V shed 0 bases and J shed 4 bases, with 13 bases lying between them. Per the germline V gene, CDR1 is KGHSH and CDR2 is LQKENI. The CDR3 is made up of 16 amino acids. The CDR3 sequence: CASSPPRGSPYNEQFF. In nucleotides, the CDR3 is TGTGCCAGCTCACCACCTCGGGGGTCCCCTTACAATGAGCAGTTCTTC.

The chain employs TRBV5-6 and TRBJ2-1; 11 bases are a match to TRBD2. V was pared by 0 bases and J by 8 bases, with 4 bases of the junction left unmatched. The CDR3 is made up of 15 amino acids. The germline V gene encodes CDR1 SGHDT and CDR2 YYEEEE. Written as DNA, the CDR3 is TGTGCCAGCAGCTTGGATAGCGGGGGGGCGGATGAGCAGTTCTTC. It specifies CASSLDSGGADEQFF. Together with reference TRBV5-6 and TRBJ2-1, the CDR3 gives the full variable domain: DAGVTQSPTHLIKTRGQQVTLRCSPKSGHDTVSWYQQALGQGPQFIFQYYEEEERQRGNFPDRFSGHQFPNYSSELNVNALLLGDSALYLCASSLDSGGADEQFFGPGTRLTVL.

The chain joins TRBV10-3 to TRBJ2-5; unclear D gene. This CDR3 comprises 12 residues. Trimming stripped 2 bases from V and 4 bases from J, with 5 bases between. CDR1 and CDR2 from the germline V gene are ENHRY and SYGVKD. The CDR3 is CAISEPGETQYF. For the CDR3, the DNA is TGTGCCATCAGTGAGCCGGGAGAGACCCAGTACTTC.

This clone was detected only once. V gene TRBV10-3 combines with J gene TRBJ2-2; D is perhaps TRBD1 (5 bases). The CDR3 is made up of 14 amino acids. The V and J ends lost 11 bases and 3 bases respectively, with 16 bases between them. CDR1 and CDR2 (germline): ENHRY, SYGVKD. The chain's CDR3 is CAARPGWDTGELFF. In nucleotides, the CDR3 is TGTGCCGCCCGGCCAGGGTGGGACACCGGGGAGCTGTTTTTT.

The sample holds a few counts of this clone. The V gene is TRBV3-1 (or the pseudogene TRBV3-2), the J gene TRBJ1-1; D is perhaps TRBD1 (5 bases). The ends were cut back, 8 bases at V and 5 bases at J, with 15 bases in the middle. CDR1 LGHDT and CDR2 YNNKEL come from the germline V gene (reference sequence). This CDR3 has 13 amino acids. The CDR3 region is CASARDGGTEAFF. The CDR3 nucleotides are TGTGCCAGCGCTAGGGACGGGGGAACTGAAGCTTTCTTT.

The chain couples TRBV20-1 to TRBJ2-1; no clear D gene. Trimming left V 3 bases short and J 7 bases short, with 4 bases between. This CDR3 has 10 amino acids. Germline V gives CDR1 DFQATT, CDR2 SNEGSKA (reference sequence). The CDR3 is CSASRNEQFF. The DNA of the CDR3 is TGCAGTGCTAGCCGGAATGAGCAGTTCTTC.

The V and J genes are TRBV6-5 and TRBJ2-7, with TRBD1 matching over 7 bases. There are 15 residues in the CDR3. Germline CDR1 and CDR2: MNHEY and SVGAGI. V shed 8 bases, J shed 6 bases, and the junction held 16 bases outside the gene matches. CDR3 in DNA: TGTGCCAGCGGACTGTCACAGGGGTATGTGGCCGAGCAGTACTTC. Amino acid sequence: CASGLSQGYVAEQYF.

This clone showed up just a few times. The V gene is TRBV19, the J gene TRBJ1-6; D gene uncertain. Trimming took 5 bases from V and 4 from J, leaving 12 bases between them. This CDR3 is 15 amino acids long. CDR1 and CDR2 (germline): LNHDA, SQIVND (reference sequence). CDR3 loop: CASSPLGGYNSPLHF. The CDR3 DNA reads TGTGCCAGTAGTCCCCTCGGAGGGTATAATTCACCCCTCCACTTT.

The chain employs TRBV7-9 and TRBJ2-1; 10 bases match TRBD2. V was clipped by 2 bases and J by 5 bases; unmatched bases: 0. The CDR3 covers 14 residues. The germline V gene has CDR1 SEHNR and CDR2 FQNEAQ (reference sequence). This chain's CDR3 is CASSLSGGDNEQFF. The CDR3 DNA reads as TGTGCCAGCAGCTTAAGCGGGGGGGACAATGAGCAGTTCTTC.

This chain links TRBV7-8 with TRBJ1-5; 7 nucleotides agree with TRBD1. Germline V gives CDR1 SGHVS, CDR2 FQNEAQ. This CDR3 has 16 residues. The ends lost 3 bases at V and 6 bases at J; junction bases unmatched: 11. The CDR3 protein is CASSFQTATGAQPQHF. CDR3 bases: TGTGCCAGCAGCTTCCAAACGGCAACAGGGGCTCAGCCCCAGCATTTT.

The chain employs TRBV3-1 (or the pseudogene TRBV3-2) and TRBJ2-5; D not resolved. The CDR3 loop spans 11 amino acids. V lost 6 bases and J 6 bases, leaving 8 bases between the germline ends. Germline CDR1 and CDR2: LGHDT and YNNKEL (reference sequence). CDR3 sequence: CASSPDKTQYF. CDR3 sequence (DNA): TGTGCCAGCAGTCCAGACAAGACCCAGTACTTC.

The chain joins TRBV19 to TRBJ1-6; D not certain. CDR1 and CDR2 (germline): LNHDA, SQIVND (reference sequence). The CDR3 extends over 12 amino acids. V lost 7 bases and J 8 bases, leaving 9 bases between the germline ends. CDR3 in DNA: TGTGCCAGTAACAGTATGGATTCACCCCTCCACTTT. Its translation: CASNSMDSPLHF.

This sequence joins TRBV2 and TRBJ2-7; D is possibly TRBD2 (5 bases). The germline CDR1 and CDR2 sequences are SNHLY and FYNNEI. The CDR3 length is 13 residues. Trimming left V 8 bases short and J 0 bases short, with 11 bases between. The CDR3 DNA reads TGTGCCAGCGTACCTAGCAGCTCCTACGAGCAGTACTTC. This gives the protein CASVPSSSYEQYF.

The chain couples TRBV6-6 to TRBJ2-2; D is undetermined. The CDR3 has 12 residues. Trimming removed 2 bases from V and 6 bases from J, with 4 bases in between. Germline V gives CDR1 MNHNY, CDR2 SVGAGI (reference sequence). DNA for the CDR3: TGTGCCAGCAGTTACGAGGCCGGGGAGCTGTTTTTT. The encoded protein is CASSYEAGELFF.

For the CDR3, the DNA is TGTGCCAGCAGTCGGGGGGGCATCGCGAACACCGGGGAGCTGTTTTTT. Encoded protein: CASSRGGIANTGELFF. The V gene is TRBV2, the J gene TRBJ2-2, with TRBD2 matching 8 bases. J lost 0 bases, V lost 5 bases, and 5 bases had no gene match. The CDR3 loop spans 16 amino acids. From germline, CDR1 is SNHLY and CDR2 FYNNEI.

This chain connects TRBV3-1 (or the pseudogene TRBV3-2) to TRBJ2-5; the D gene is possibly TRBD1 (5 bases). Germline assignment: CDR1 LGHDT and CDR2 YNNKEL (reference sequence). This CDR3 region has 15 residues. Trimming left V 4 bases short and J 0 bases short, with 12 bases between. CDR3 loop: CASSRETVDQETQYF. The DNA for the CDR3 is TGTGCCAGCAGCCGAGAGACAGTAGACCAAGAGACCCAGTACTTC.

The chain links TRBV4-3 to TRBJ2-7; a possible D gene is TRBD1 (6 bases). The V end lost 0 bases, the J end lost 6 bases, and 6 bases lay between the germline ends. The germline gives CDR1 LGHNA, CDR2 YSLEER. The CDR3 totals 12 residues. CDR3 coding DNA: TGCGCCAGCAGCCAAGAAGGGGGCGAGCAGTACTTC. Its translation is CASSQEGGEQYF.

The chain employs TRBV3-1 (or the pseudogene TRBV3-2) and TRBJ1-5; 7 bases match TRBD1. V was clipped by 3 bases and J by 5 bases; unmatched bases: 4. CDR1 LGHDT and CDR2 YNNKEL come from the germline V gene (reference sequence). The CDR3 length is 14 residues. The chain's CDR3 is CASSQGQIDQPQHF. The CDR3 coding sequence is TGTGCCAGCAGCCAGGGACAGATTGATCAGCCCCAGCATTTT.

In this sample, this clone turned up a few times. The chain is built from TRBV3-1 (or the pseudogene TRBV3-2) and TRBJ1-5, with D maybe TRBD1 (5 bases). V lost 6 bases, J lost 4 bases, and 16 bases lay in between. CDR1 is LGHDT and CDR2 is YNNKEL in the germline V gene (reference sequence). The CDR3 runs 15 residues. CDR3 in DNA: TGTGCCAGCAGTACCGGGGGACGGCCTAATCAGCCCCAGCATTTT. Protein: CASSTGGRPNQPQHF.

The gene calls are TRBV12-3 or TRBV12-4 and TRBJ2-3; D ambiguous. The V end lost 7 bases, the J end lost 7 bases, and 12 bases lay between the germline ends. The CDR3 extends over 12 amino acids. The CDR3 nucleotides read TGTGCCAGCACCCGACAAGGAAATACGCAGTATTTT. Its protein is CASTRQGNTQYF.

V and J are TRBV19 and TRBJ2-1; D perhaps matches TRBD2 (5 bases). Trimming removed 5 bases from V and 2 bases from J, with 19 bases in between. The CDR3 consists of 17 residues. CDR1 is LNHDA, CDR2 SQIVND, per germline (reference sequence). CDR3 region: CASSFKNLAPTYNEQFF. As DNA, the CDR3 is TGTGCCAGTAGTTTCAAGAACCTAGCCCCTACCTACAATGAGCAGTTCTTC.

The V and J genes are TRBV11-2 and TRBJ1-4; TRBD1 agrees at 7 bases. This CDR3 is built from 16 residues. The V gene end was trimmed by 1 base and the J gene end by 7 bases; junction bases not matched to a gene: 9. CDR1 SGHAT and CDR2 FQNNGV come from the germline V gene. CDR3 sequence reads: CASSLVGRGRFEKLFF. The CDR3 nucleotides read TGTGCCAGCAGCTTAGTGGGCAGGGGGAGGTTTGAAAAACTGTTTTTT.

The rearrangement joins TRBV24-1 to TRBJ1-6, with 9 bases matching TRBD1. V lost 4 bases to trimming and J lost 7 bases; unmatched junction nucleotides: 7. This CDR3 is built from 16 residues. Looked up from germline, CDR1 is KGHDR and CDR2 is SFDVKD. The CDR3 sequence: CATSDPRTGDNSPLHF. The CDR3 nucleotides are TGTGCCACCAGTGACCCCCGGACAGGGGACAATTCACCCCTCCACTTT.

The chain links TRBV27 to TRBJ1-5; TRBD1 aligns across 8 bases. The germline V gene has CDR1 MNHEY and CDR2 SMNVEV (reference sequence). This CDR3 contains 16 residues. Trimming cost V 5 bases and J 7 bases; bases outside gene matches: 13. Here the CDR3 DNA reads TGTGCCAGCAGTACCTTCGCCCAGGGGGCACGGCAGCCCCAGCATTTT. Its translation: CASSTFAQGARQPQHF.

The chain recombines TRBV4-1 with TRBJ1-3; 9 positions agree with TRBD1. The CDR3 is 16 residues long. V dropped 3 bases and J dropped 2; count of bases not matched to a gene: 5. Germline CDR1 MGHRA, CDR2 YSYEKL. The CDR3 DNA reads TGCGCCAGCAGCCAGTCCGGGACAGGGACTGGAAACACCATATATTTT. Translated: CASSQSGTGTGNTIYF.

This chain connects TRBV11-2 to TRBJ1-2; 7 bases map to TRBD1. The CDR3 loop spans 13 amino acids. Germline V gives CDR1 SGHAT, CDR2 FQNNGV. V shed 4 bases, J shed 2 bases, and the junction held 1 base outside the gene matches. Here the CDR3 DNA reads TGTGCCAGCAGCTGGGACAGCAACTATGGCTACACCTTC. It yields the protein CASSWDSNYGYTF. Full variable domain (missing parts from reference TRBV11-2 and TRBJ1-2): EAGVAQSPRYKIIEKRQSVAFWCNPISGHATLYWYQQILGQGPKLLIQFQNNGVVDDSQLPKDRFSAERLKGVDSTLKIQPAKLEDSAVYLCASSWDSNYGYTFGSGTRLTVV.

V gene TRBV19 combines with J gene TRBJ2-2, with D uncertain. Trimming cost V 0 bases and J 7 bases, with 9 bases left between them. Germline V gene data show CDR1 as LNHDA and CDR2 as SQIVND (reference sequence). The CDR3 has 14 residues. The CDR3 protein is CASSIDPPVGELFF. The CDR3 nucleotides read TGTGCCAGTAGTATAGATCCTCCGGTCGGGGAGCTGTTTTTT.